The text below deals with one T cell receptor (beta chain). Antigen: not known. Clones were read by immunoSEQ multiplex PCR, and TCRdb kept only the in-frame ones, dropping some. The repertoire consists of tens of thousands of clones, with around four fifths occurring once and the leading ten covering roughly 0.69%. The CDR3 loop spans 13 amino acids. V lost 0 bases to trimming and J lost 0 bases, with 3 bases between them. The germline V gene has CDR1 MGHRA and CDR2 YSYEKL. This record belongs to a study of OX40 agonist ivuxolimab in advanced cancers. Findings of the study overall: Among patients with partial responses at 0.1-3.0 mg/kg, clonal expansion was among the lowest.

The TCR originated in an adult with an advanced solid tumor such as melanoma, head and neck, liver or kidney cancer. The chain employs TRBV4-1 and TRBJ2-7, with no clear D. The sample consisted of CD4+ or CD8+ T cells sorted from blood, taken in a trial of the OX40 agonist ivuxolimab. CDR3 loop: CASSQEPSYEQYF. CDR3 DNA sequence: TGCGCCAGCAGCCAAGAACCCTCCTACGAGCAGTACTTC.